Presented here are 5 T cell receptor beta chains from one specimen sequenced in a study of cytomegalovirus exposure and HLA in healthy donors. With 60 Vbeta and 13 Jbeta primers, the PCR was carried out. Libraries were prepared by immunoSEQ multiplex PCR; TCRdb keeps only in-frame clonotypes and omits some of them. Among under 110,000 clones listed, 75% were seen once. What was sequenced was PBMCs. The receptors shown here come from a man aged 50 to 60 in good health and CMV-seronegative.

This chain links TRBV18 with TRBJ2-3; tentatively, D is TRBD2 (5 bases). Trimming pared 3 bases from V and 4 bases from J, leaving 11 bases between. This CDR3 region has 14 residues. Looked up from germline, CDR1 is KGHSH and CDR2 is LQKENI. The CDR3 here is CASSPQLGADTQYF. CDR3 coding DNA: TGTGCCAGCTCACCGCAACTCGGGGCAGATACGCAGTATTTT.

This clone was counted only a few times. The same CDR3 arises from other DNA sequences in this sample as well. CDR3 nucleotide sequence: TGTGCCAGCAGCTTAGGGGCGGGGTACACTGAAGCTTTCTTT. Its protein is CASSLGAGYTEAFF. The V gene is TRBV7-2, the J gene TRBJ1-1; D is ambiguous. The germline V gene has CDR1 SGHTA and CDR2 FQGNSA. The CDR3 totals 14 residues. Trimming pared 1 base from V and 3 bases from J, leaving 9 bases between.

This rearrangement joins TRBV6-5 to TRBJ1-1; D is perhaps TRBD1 (6 bases). V lost 4 bases to trimming and J lost 8 bases, with 11 bases between them. This CDR3 is 12 amino acids long. Germline V gives CDR1 MNHEY, CDR2 SVGAGI. CDR3 bases: TGTGCCAGCAGTTCCGGACAGACAGAAGCTTTCTTT. Amino acids: CASSSGQTEAFF.

CDR3 in DNA: TGTGCCAGCAGCTCGCTACAGGGGACGGAGCAGTTCTTC. Translated: CASSSLQGTEQFF. The chain employs TRBV7-3 and TRBJ2-1, with 7 positions matching TRBD1. The CDR3 is made up of 13 amino acids. Trimming at V came to 4 bases and at J to 10 bases, leaving 7 bases not matched to a gene. Germline lookup yields CDR1 SGHTA and CDR2 FQGTGA.

The rearrangement joins TRBV5-1 to TRBJ1-2, with D uncertain. Trimming shortened V by 0 bases and J by 7 bases, and 13 bases separated the two germline ends. CDR1 and CDR2 (germline): SGHRS, YFSETQ. The CDR3 runs to 14 residues. CDR3 in amino acids: CASSLAGLISGYTF. The CDR3 DNA reads TGCGCCAGCAGCTTGGCCGGACTAATCAGTGGCTACACCTTC.